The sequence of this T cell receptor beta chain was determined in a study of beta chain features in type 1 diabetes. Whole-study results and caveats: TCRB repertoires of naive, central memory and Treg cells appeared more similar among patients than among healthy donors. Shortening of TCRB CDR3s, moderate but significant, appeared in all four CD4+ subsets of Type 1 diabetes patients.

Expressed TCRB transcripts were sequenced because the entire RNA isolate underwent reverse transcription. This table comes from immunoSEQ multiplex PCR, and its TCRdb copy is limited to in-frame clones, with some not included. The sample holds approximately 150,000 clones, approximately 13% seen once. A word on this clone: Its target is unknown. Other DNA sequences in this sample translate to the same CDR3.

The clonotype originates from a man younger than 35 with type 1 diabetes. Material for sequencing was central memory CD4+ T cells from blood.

CDR3 in amino acids: CASSQVSNYGYTF. The CDR3 coding sequence is TGCGCCAGCAGCCAAGTGTCTAACTATGGCTACACCTTC. The chain links TRBV4-1 to TRBJ1-2; D not certain. Trimming shortened V by 1 base and J by 0 bases, and 3 bases separated the two germline ends. Germline V gives CDR1 MGHRA, CDR2 YSYEKL. The CDR3 totals 13 residues.